This entry lists 4 T cell receptor beta chains sequenced from one sample in a study of long-term antiretroviral therapy in people with HIV. Survey-level immunoSEQ v3.0 assays were run. TCRdb's copy holds only in-frame clones and misses some; the assay was immunoSEQ multiplex PCR. The table records some 47,000 clones, about 95% of them present only once. Sample: unsorted PBMCs, taken 3.7 years after starting antiretroviral therapy. Receptor source: a woman aged 50 to 60 with HIV.

This chain uses TRBV30 with TRBJ1-3; the D gene is possibly TRBD1 (5 bases). Germline-derived CDR1 and CDR2 are GTSNPN and SVGIG (reference sequence). The V gene lost 2 bases and the J gene lost 0 bases, with 35 bases spanning the gap. The CDR3 is made up of 23 amino acids. CDR3 region: CAWSLRGRGLGVPQYSSGNTIYF. In DNA form, the CDR3 reads TGTGCCTGGAGTCTGAGGGGCCGGGGACTAGGGGTCCCACAATATAGCTCTGGAAACACCATATATTTT.

This chain links TRBV7-2 with TRBJ1-2; 8 bases map to TRBD1. The V segment lost 3 bases and the J segment 5 bases; nucleotides outside the gene matches: 11. The length of the CDR3 is 16 residues. The germline CDR1 and CDR2 sequences are SGHTA and FQGNSA. The CDR3: CASSFGTGRAPYGYTF. DNA of the CDR3: TGTGCCAGCAGCTTCGGGACAGGTCGAGCCCCGTATGGCTACACCTTC.

The rearrangement links TRBV18 to TRBJ1-1; TRBD1 aligns across 7 bases. Germline V gene data show CDR1 as KGHSH and CDR2 as LQKENI. This CDR3 contains 14 residues. J was trimmed by 2 bases and V by 1 base; bases with no gene match: 1. The CDR3 here is CASSPLGGNTEAFF. The CDR3 DNA follows: TGTGCCAGCTCACCACTAGGGGGCAACACTGAAGCTTTCTTT. The whole variable domain, remainder taken from reference TRBV18 and TRBJ1-1, is NAGVMQNPRHLVRRRGQEARLRCSPMKGHSHVYWYRQLPEEGLKFMVYLQKENIIDESGMPKERFSAEFPKEGPSILRIQQVVRGDSAAYFCASSPLGGNTEAFFGQGTRLTVV.

This sequence joins TRBV19 and TRBJ1-5; 9 bases line up with TRBD1. With 3 bases clipped from V and 0 bases from J, the junction kept 6 bases outside the gene matches. This CDR3 spans 17 amino acids. Germline V lookup: CDR1 LNHDA, CDR2 SQIVND (reference sequence). CDR3 DNA: TGTGCCAGTAGTATTTGGACAGGGGCATATAGCAATCAGCCCCAGCATTTT. Amino acids: CASSIWTGAYSNQPQHF.